The 14 T cell receptor beta chains below all came from one sample that was sequenced in a study of early T cells in non-severe SARS-CoV-2 infection. MiXCR was run by TCRdb on the 5' RACE reads, yielding one entry per CDR3 protein. The repertoire has fewer than 130,000 distinct CDR3 sequences, around 12% of them found once; the top ten carry approximately 4%. Sequencing used whole blood, obtained at baseline. The receptors were sampled from an adult who was a healthcare worker with PCR-confirmed SARS-CoV-2 infection or an uninfected control (not recorded which).

CDR3 DNA sequence: TGTGCCAGCTCACCCCCTGGAAGGCCCACTGAAGCTTTCTTT. It translates to CASSPPGRPTEAFF. The chain couples TRBV18 to TRBJ1-1; no clear D gene. The CDR3 runs 14 residues. Trimming removed 3 bases at V and 4 bases at J, with 12 bases between. CDR1 is KGHSH and CDR2 is LQKENI in the germline V gene.

This clonotype was found many times. A read error may account for a junction end that differs from germline. The genes are TRBV5-1 and TRBJ2-3; 9 bases fit TRBD2. The CDR3 sequence is 14 residues long. Germline V lookup: CDR1 SGHRS, CDR2 YFSETQ. In DNA, the CDR3 is TGTGCCAGCAGCTTAGCGGGAGATACAGATACGCAGTATTTT. Its translation is CASSLAGDTDTQYF.

This rearrangement joins TRBV5-1 to TRBJ2-7; the match to TRBD1 covers 7 bases. CDR1 is SGHRS and CDR2 is YFSETQ in the germline V gene. The CDR3 is 14 residues long. With V trimmed by 4 bases and J by 4 bases, 8 bases remained unmatched. The CDR3 nucleotides read TGCGCCAGCAGCCTCGGGACAGTTCGGTACGAGCAGTACTTC. This translates into CASSLGTVRYEQYF.

This sequence joins TRBV29-1 and TRBJ2-1; D is unresolved. The CDR3 spans 13 residues. V was shortened by 4 bases and J by 3 bases, with 10 bases between the two germline ends. The germline V gene encodes CDR1 SQVTM and CDR2 ANQGSEA. CDR3: CSVVSVYYNEQFF. The CDR3 DNA is TGCAGCGTTGTCTCCGTCTACTACAATGAGCAGTTCTTC.

At least ten counts were recorded for this clonotype. The rearrangement links TRBV12-3 or TRBV12-4 to TRBJ2-5, with 8 positions matching TRBD2. The CDR3 runs to 17 residues. The ends lost 4 bases at V and 5 bases at J; junction bases unmatched: 15. CDR3 region: CASSSRGMRGVWETQYF. The CDR3 DNA reads as TGTGCCAGCAGTTCCCGGGGGATGCGGGGGGTTTGGGAGACCCAGTACTTC.

The gene calls are TRBV20-1 and TRBJ1-2, with D hard to call. The length of the CDR3 is 12 residues. The germline V gene has CDR1 DFQATT and CDR2 SNEGSKA (reference sequence). Trimming cost V 0 bases and J 4 bases, with 6 bases left between them. The CDR3 is CSARDLFYGYTF. The CDR3 DNA sequence: TGCAGTGCTAGAGATCTGTTCTATGGCTACACCTTC.

The rearrangement uses TRBV12-5 and TRBJ2-1; 7 bases align to TRBD1. This CDR3 is 13 amino acids long. V lost 7 bases, J lost 3 bases, and 3 bases stayed unmatched. Germline lookup yields CDR1 LGHNT and CDR2 FRNRAP. The DNA for the CDR3 is TGTGCTAGTGAGGCAGGGGGCTACAATGAGCAGTTCTTC. This gives the protein CASEAGGYNEQFF.

This clonotype came up a few times. The chain recombines TRBV20-1 with TRBJ1-1; no reliable D call. The CDR3 covers 12 residues. V was shortened by 3 bases and J by 1 base, with 6 bases between the two germline ends. Germline values: CDR1 DFQATT, CDR2 SNEGSKA (reference sequence). The CDR3 nucleotides read TGCAGTGCTAGTCAACCGAACACTGAAGCTTTCTTT. It is translated as CSASQPNTEAFF.

This clonotype was observed many times. The CDR3 sequence: CASSLATDPHSYNSPLHF. DNA for the CDR3: TGTGCCAGCAGCTTGGCGACCGACCCCCACTCCTATAATTCACCCCTCCACTTT. V is TRBV7-9 and J is TRBJ1-6; D unclear. CDR1 and CDR2 from the germline V gene are SEHNR and FQNEAQ (reference sequence). CDR3 length equals 18 residues. V lost 3 bases to trimming and J lost 0 bases, with 15 bases between them.

This chain connects TRBV6-5 to TRBJ2-5, with D perhaps assigned TRBD1 or TRBD2 (6 bases each). CDR3 length: 15 amino acids. Germline lookup yields CDR1 MNHEY and CDR2 SVGAGI. The V end lost 2 bases, the J end lost 2 bases, and 12 bases lay between the germline ends. The CDR3 DNA reads as TGTGCCAGCAGTTACATCCCGGGGGCTCAAGAGACCCAGTACTTC. It is translated as CASSYIPGAQETQYF.

The rearrangement uses TRBV7-9 and TRBJ1-3; D ambiguous. V was cut by 5 bases and J by 0 bases, with 8 bases left in between. Germline assignment: CDR1 SEHNR and CDR2 FQNEAQ (reference sequence). The CDR3 is 14 residues long. CDR3 in amino acids: CASSDTNSGNTIYF. In DNA, the CDR3 is TGTGCCAGCAGCGACACAAACTCTGGAAACACCATATATTTT.

The genes are TRBV6-5 and TRBJ2-1, with D perhaps matching TRBD1 (6 bases). Per germline, CDR1 MNHEY and CDR2 SVGAGI. V was shortened by 2 bases and J by 7 bases, with 15 bases between the two germline ends. This CDR3 contains 15 residues. In DNA, the CDR3 is TGTGCCAGCAGTTACCCTGGGGGCAGGGATAATGAGCAGTTCTTC. Its translation: CASSYPGGRDNEQFF.

This clonotype was counted between two and nine times. The chain employs TRBV20-1 and TRBJ2-3, with TRBD2 identical over 8 bases. V shed 4 bases, J shed 8 bases, and the junction held 11 bases outside the gene matches. The V gene's germline CDR1 is DFQATT and CDR2 SNEGSKA (reference sequence). This CDR3 is built from 14 residues. CDR3 sequence: CSANPGLGEGTQYF. CDR3 sequence (DNA): TGCAGTGCTAACCCGGGACTAGGGGAAGGTACGCAGTATTTT.

This clonotype showed up just a few times. The rearrangement links TRBV25-1 to TRBJ2-1, with unresolved D. The CDR3 runs to 12 residues. Germline V gene data show CDR1 as MGHDK and CDR2 as SYGVNS. The germline V and J ends were trimmed by 1 base and 8 bases, with 6 bases remaining between them. The CDR3 DNA sequence: TGTGCCAGCAGTGAATTGAGCGATGAGCAGTTCTTC. Translation: CASSELSDEQFF.